This paragraph covers one T cell receptor beta chain sequence. These data originate in a study of CD8 T cells in Susac syndrome. It was with random hexamers that 0.5 to 1 ug RNA was reverse transcribed. One entry per CDR3 protein results from TCRdb running MiXCR on the immunoSEQ multiplex PCR reads. The sample records around 280,000 distinct CDR3 sequences, about 91% being singletons. The CDR3 is 15 residues long. The V gene lost 0 bases and the J gene lost 4 bases, with 12 bases spanning the gap. Germline V gene lookup returns CDR1 LNHNV and CDR2 YYDKDF (reference sequence). The TCR comes from a human donor with multiple sclerosis. The sequenced sample was CD4+ T cells from PBMCs. The rearrangement joins TRBV15 to TRBJ1-2; perhaps TRBD1 as D (5 bases). The CDR3 nucleotides read TGTGCCACCAGCAGAGACATGGGGCTTGGCTATGGCTACACCTTC. It yields the protein CATSRDMGLGYGYTF.